These 30 T cell receptor beta chains share one sample of origin, sequenced in a study of shared clonotypes between healthy human individuals. Generated by immunoSEQ multiplex PCR, the TCRdb table keeps only in-frame clones and is missing some. The profile shows about 770,000 clones, around 77% of them singletons. Sequencing was done on a sample of memory CD4+ T cells sorted from blood. The subset is: CD45RA-negative fraction. The source is a woman aged 30 to 39 in good health.

This sequence joins TRBV29-1 and TRBJ2-7, with D possibly being TRBD1 (6 bases). Trimming took 6 bases from V and 2 from J, leaving 17 bases between them. The CDR3 is 14 amino acids. The germline V gene encodes CDR1 SQVTM and CDR2 ANQGSEA. For the CDR3, the DNA is TGCAGCGTCTTAAAGGACAGCCCACCCTACGAGCAGTACTTC. Translation: CSVLKDSPPYEQYF.

This sequence joins TRBV5-6 and TRBJ2-1, with D perhaps given as TRBD1 or TRBD2 (5 bases each). This CDR3 has 15 amino acids. V dropped 0 bases and J dropped 7 bases, with 14 bases sitting between them. Looked up from germline, CDR1 is SGHDT and CDR2 is YYEEEE. CDR3 loop: CASSLAGRPDNEQFF. DNA for the CDR3: TGTGCCAGCAGCTTGGCGGGACGACCGGATAATGAGCAGTTCTTC.

The chain joins TRBV5-1 to TRBJ1-3; 8 bases agree with TRBD1. Germline V CDR1 and CDR2: SGHRS, YFSETQ. J gave up 0 bases and V 4 bases, and 9 bases lay outside the gene matches. The CDR3 sequence is 17 residues long. The CDR3 protein is CASSVSGTGASGNTIYF. CDR3 sequence (DNA): TGCGCCAGCAGCGTATCCGGGACAGGAGCCTCTGGAAACACCATATATTTT.

The rearrangement uses TRBV7-9 and TRBJ1-5; the D gene is possibly TRBD1 (5 bases). V lost 6 bases and J lost 0, with 15 bases in between. Looked up from germline, CDR1 is SEHNR and CDR2 is FQNEAQ (reference sequence). The CDR3 runs to 16 residues. CDR3 in amino acids: CASSPLGVDSNQPQHF. Here the CDR3 DNA reads TGTGCCAGCAGTCCCCTGGGGGTAGATAGCAATCAGCCCCAGCATTTT.

About this clone itself: Different DNA sequences within this sample yield the same CDR3. The chain links TRBV6-1 to TRBJ1-2, with 9 nucleotides matching TRBD1. Germline lookup yields CDR1 MNHNS and CDR2 SASEGT. CDR3 length equals 14 residues. With V trimmed by 4 bases and J by 4 bases, 4 bases remained unmatched. The CDR3 here is CASSALTGGYGYTF. The CDR3 bases are TGTGCCAGCAGTGCCCTGACAGGGGGCTATGGCTACACCTTC.

The chain carries TRBV30 and TRBJ1-1; no clear D gene. The length of the CDR3 is 15 residues. Trimming removed 4 bases at V and 1 base at J, with 16 bases between. Germline lookup yields CDR1 GTSNPN and CDR2 SVGIG (reference sequence). CDR3: CAWTSKGSGNTEAFF. CDR3 sequence (DNA): TGTGCCTGGACGTCTAAGGGCAGTGGGAACACTGAAGCTTTCTTT.

This clone was seen only a few times. The J gene is TRBJ2-3, the V gene TRBV5-5; no firm D call. V lost 1 base, J lost 2 bases, and 17 bases lay in between. CDR3 size: 17 residues. Per the germline V gene, CDR1 is SGHKS and CDR2 is YYEKEE (reference sequence). The DNA for the CDR3 is TGTGCCAGCAGCTTGTATCAGGCGAGCATCAACACAGATACGCAGTATTTT. It is translated as CASSLYQASINTDTQYF.

V usage is TRBV6-5 and J usage is TRBJ2-7; no clear D gene. CDR1 MNHEY and CDR2 SVGAGI come from the germline V gene. Trimming shortened V by 0 bases and J by 3 bases, and 12 bases separated the two germline ends. The CDR3 totals 15 residues. CDR3 in DNA: TGTGCCAGCAGTTACTCTCCCCAAACCAACTACGAGCAGTACTTC. Translation gives CASSYSPQTNYEQYF.

This clone was counted only a few times. The rearrangement uses TRBV29-1 and TRBJ2-1; D is uncertain. The V gene lost 5 bases and the J gene lost 0 bases, with 8 bases spanning the gap. This CDR3 region has 13 residues. The germline V gene encodes CDR1 SQVTM and CDR2 ANQGSEA. The CDR3 DNA reads as TGCAGCGTTTGGGTGAGCTCCTACAATGAGCAGTTCTTC. Translated, it gives CSVWVSSYNEQFF.

The chain links TRBV18 to TRBJ1-2; the match to TRBD1 covers 8 bases. The CDR3 runs to 13 residues. The V segment lost 4 bases and the J segment 6 bases; nucleotides outside the gene matches: 4. In germline, CDR1 is KGHSH, CDR2 LQKENI. CDR3 in amino acids: CASSQGQVDGYTF. The CDR3, as DNA: TGTGCCAGCTCACAGGGACAGGTTGATGGCTACACCTTC. The variable domain in full, with the rest retrieved from reference TRBV18 and TRBJ1-2, is NAGVMQNPRHLVRRRGQEARLRCSPMKGHSHVYWYRQLPEEGLKFMVYLQKENIIDESGMPKERFSAEFPKEGPSILRIQQVVRGDSAAYFCASSQGQVDGYTFGSGTRLTVV.

J is TRBJ2-1 and V is TRBV7-2; 8 bases fit TRBD2. V lost 7 bases, J lost 5 bases, and 7 bases stayed unmatched. This CDR3 contains 14 residues. The germline V gene encodes CDR1 SGHTA and CDR2 FQGNSA. The CDR3 sequence is CASTKRGGNNEQFF. Here the CDR3 DNA reads TGTGCCAGCACCAAACGGGGGGGAAACAATGAGCAGTTCTTC.

This clone came up a few times. This chain uses TRBV4-2 with TRBJ2-2; the D gene is possibly TRBD2 (7 bases). V lost 5 bases and J 0 bases, leaving 16 bases between the germline ends. This CDR3 comprises 17 residues. CDR1 LGHNA and CDR2 YNFKEQ come from the germline V gene. In DNA form, the CDR3 reads TGTGCCAGCAGCATCAGGGGCGGGAGAGCGAACACCGGGGAGCTGTTTTTT. It specifies CASSIRGGRANTGELFF.

The V call is TRBV27, the J call TRBJ2-5, with a possible D match to TRBD1 (6 bases). The V end was cut by 6 bases, the J end by 0 bases, with 11 bases between. CDR3 length equals 14 residues. Germline loops: CDR1 MNHEY, CDR2 SMNVEV (reference sequence). This CDR3 is CASRPTGHQETQYF. CDR3 sequence (DNA): TGTGCCAGCAGACCGACAGGACACCAAGAGACCCAGTACTTC.

This clone was recorded once. The rearrangement uses TRBV28 and TRBJ2-7, with 9 positions matching TRBD2. This CDR3 has 15 residues. Germline CDR1 is MDHEN and CDR2 is SYDVKM. Trimming removed 6 bases from V and 0 bases from J; junction bases left unmatched: 6. The CDR3, as DNA: TGTGCCAGCAGGGGACTAGCCCAGAGCTCCTACGAGCAGTACTTC. This codes for CASRGLAQSSYEQYF.

This chain joins TRBV11-2 and TRBJ1-3; D is ambiguous. V lost 0 bases to trimming and J lost 0 bases, with 15 bases between them. Germline V CDR1 and CDR2: SGHAT, FQNNGV. The CDR3 is made up of 18 amino acids. Written as DNA, the CDR3 is TGTGCCAGCAGCTTAGATCCGTACGGCCCTTACTCTGGAAACACCATATATTTT. This translates into CASSLDPYGPYSGNTIYF. Full variable domain (rest looked up from reference TRBV11-2 and TRBJ1-3): EAGVAQSPRYKIIEKRQSVAFWCNPISGHATLYWYQQILGQGPKLLIQFQNNGVVDDSQLPKDRFSAERLKGVDSTLKIQPAKLEDSAVYLCASSLDPYGPYSGNTIYFGEGSWLTVV.

The V call is TRBV30, the J call TRBJ2-5; possibly TRBD2 for D (6 bases). The J call may be in error: the DNA end matches TRBJ2-7 better. The CDR3 runs to 14 residues. Germline CDR1 reads GTSNPN; CDR2 reads SVGIG (reference sequence). DNA for the CDR3: TGTGCCTGGAGTTACTCGACTAGGACCTACGAGCAGTACTTC. Translation gives CAWSYSTRTYEQYF.

This sequence joins TRBV29-1 and TRBJ2-1; TRBD2 matches 7 bases. CDR1 SQVTM and CDR2 ANQGSEA come from the germline V gene. The CDR3 contains 17 residues. V shed 3 bases, J shed 2 bases, and the junction held 13 bases outside the gene matches. The DNA of the CDR3 is TGCAGCGTTGAGGGTAGCTTTGTGAGCGGGGCCTACAATGAGCAGTTCTTC. Its protein product is CSVEGSFVSGAYNEQFF.

The chain combines TRBV30 with TRBJ2-3, with 8 bases that match TRBD1. CDR3 length equals 13 residues. In germline, CDR1 is GTSNPN, CDR2 SVGIG (reference sequence). V trimming: 5 bases; J trimming: 4 bases; junction bases outside the gene matches: 5. The CDR3 protein is CAWGTGTADTQYF. As DNA, the CDR3 is TGTGCCTGGGGGACAGGAACAGCAGATACGCAGTATTTT.

This clone was detected only a few times. This sequence joins TRBV11-2 and TRBJ2-7; the D gene is possibly TRBD2 (5 bases). There are 14 residues in the CDR3. Germline CDR1 is SGHAT and CDR2 is FQNNGV. The V and J ends lost 2 bases and 4 bases respectively, with 12 bases between them. CDR3 sequence (DNA): TGTGCCAGCAGCTTACGTCCCGGAGGATACGAGCAGTACTTC. It encodes CASSLRPGGYEQYF.

As concerns this clone: A clone one base away is much larger, so this may be a read error. The chain uses TRBV13 and TRBJ1-1; D unresolved. Trimming shortened V by 1 base and J by 1 base, and 4 bases separated the two germline ends. The CDR3 is 13 residues long. Germline values: CDR1 PRHDT, CDR2 FYEKMQ (reference sequence). The CDR3 sequence: CASSLERNTEAFF. As DNA, the CDR3 is TGTGCCAGCAGCTTAGAAAGGAACACTGAAGCTTTCTTT.

To note about this clone: Other DNA sequences in this specimen translate into the identical CDR3. The chain has TRBV18 and TRBJ2-1; possibly TRBD2 for D (6 bases). V shed 2 bases and J shed 7 bases, with 15 bases lying between them. CDR3 length: 15 residues. In germline, CDR1 is KGHSH, CDR2 LQKENI. CDR3 sequence (DNA): TGTGCCAGCTCACCAGGCCTAGCGAATAAAAATGAGCAGTTCTTC. Protein sequence: CASSPGLANKNEQFF.

As to this clone: Other DNA variants within this sample encode the same CDR3. The chain couples TRBV2 to TRBJ1-2; TRBD1 aligns across 8 bases. The CDR3 totals 14 residues. V was clipped by 3 bases and J by 4 bases; unmatched bases: 4. CDR1 and CDR2 (germline): SNHLY, FYNNEI. CDR3 nucleotides: TGTGCCAGCAGTGACCAGGGGGCTTCCTATGGCTACACCTTC. It encodes CASSDQGASYGYTF.

This clone showed up many times. The V call is TRBV4-2, the J call TRBJ2-2; D call uncertain. Trimming pared 4 bases from V and 6 bases from J, leaving 15 bases between. The CDR3 extends over 15 amino acids. Germline values: CDR1 LGHNA, CDR2 YNFKEQ. CDR3 bases: TGTGCCAGCAGCCTTGCCCTAAGGTCGGCCGGGGAGCTGTTTTTT. It translates to CASSLALRSAGELFF.

V usage is TRBV7-9 and J usage is TRBJ2-7; 7 bases are a match to TRBD1. With 3 bases clipped from V and 7 bases from J, the junction kept 3 bases outside the gene matches. The germline CDR1 and CDR2 sequences are SEHNR and FQNEAQ (reference sequence). CDR3 length: 12 residues. The CDR3 nucleotides are TGTGCCAGCAGCTTGACAGGGAGAGAGCAGTACTTC. Translating it yields CASSLTGREQYF. The full variable domain, its missing parts supplied by reference TRBV7-9 and TRBJ2-7, is DTGVSQNPRHKITKRGQNVTFRCDPISEHNRLYWYRQTLGQGPEFLTYFQNEAQLEKSRLLSDRFSAERPKGSFSTLEIQRTEQGDSAMYLCASSLTGREQYFGPGTRLTVT.

The chain has TRBV7-3 and TRBJ2-3, with D perhaps TRBD2 (6 bases). Germline CDR1 reads SGHTA; CDR2 reads FQGTGA. This CDR3 comprises 14 residues. Trimming stripped 2 bases from V and 2 bases from J, with 8 bases between. The DNA for the CDR3 is TGTGCCAGCAGCTTAGCGGGACTCACAGATACGCAGTATTTT. It specifies CASSLAGLTDTQYF.

The chain uses TRBV5-6 and TRBJ2-5; D may be TRBD1 or TRBD2 (5 bases each). The CDR3 loop spans 17 amino acids. Germline values: CDR1 SGHDT, CDR2 YYEEEE. Between the trimmed V and J ends, which lost 4 bases and 0 bases, there was a span of 19 bases. In DNA form, the CDR3 reads TGTGCCAGCAGCCCAATTAGGGACGGACGGTACCAAGAGACCCAGTACTTC. This encodes CASSPIRDGRYQETQYF.

With regard to this clone: The sample holds other DNA sequences that translate to the same CDR3. The rearrangement links TRBV2 to TRBJ2-7; maybe TRBD1 (5 bases). The V gene's germline CDR1 is SNHLY and CDR2 FYNNEI. CDR3 length: 14 residues. Deletions cut 6 bases from V and 0 bases from J, with 12 bases between. In DNA form, the CDR3 reads TGTGCCAGCAGAGGGCAGGGTGGCTCCTACGAGCAGTACTTC. Translated, it gives CASRGQGGSYEQYF.

This chain connects TRBV10-3 to TRBJ2-7, with D maybe TRBD1 (6 bases). The CDR3 sequence is 13 residues long. The germline V gene has CDR1 ENHRY and CDR2 SYGVKD. Trimming took 6 bases from V and 3 from J, leaving 12 bases between them. Written as DNA, the CDR3 is TGTGCCATCAGCGCCACAGGGCGCTACGAGCAGTACTTC. It yields the protein CAISATGRYEQYF.

The gene calls are TRBV28 and TRBJ2-2, with D possibly matching TRBD1 (6 bases). V dropped 2 bases and J dropped 6 bases, with 10 bases sitting between them. The CDR3 is 14 amino acids. CDR1 MDHEN and CDR2 SYDVKM come from the germline V gene. The chain's CDR3 is CASSLQGTAGELFF. The DNA for the CDR3 is TGTGCCAGCAGTTTACAGGGGACGGCCGGGGAGCTGTTTTTT.

The chain combines TRBV13 with TRBJ1-3; D is unclear. Between the trimmed V and J ends, which lost 7 bases and 0 bases, there was a span of 16 bases. The CDR3 has 16 residues. CDR1 is PRHDT, CDR2 FYEKMQ, per germline (reference sequence). For the CDR3, the DNA is TGTGCCAGCAAGCCCAGACCCCGCAACTCTGGAAACACCATATATTTT. It codes for CASKPRPRNSGNTIYF.